The clone carrying this TCR beta chain was detected only a few times. CDR1 is GTSNPN, CDR2 SVGIG, per germline (reference sequence). V shed 2 bases and J shed 3 bases, with 10 bases lying between them. This CDR3 is built from 13 residues. The data derive from a study of early T cells in non-severe SARS-CoV-2 infection. Turning to the study itself: The input, bulk RNA from unsorted whole blood, was sequenced, and chains were unpaired.

Unique molecular identifier tags were affixed to discrete cDNA molecules. TCRdb used MiXCR to reprocess the 5' RACE reads, holding one entry per CDR3 protein. The table has fewer than 80,000 distinct CDR3 sequences, approximately 13% seen once. Sequencing input: whole blood. The rearrangement joins TRBV30 to TRBJ1-2; D ambiguous. The TCR sequence derives from an adult who was a healthcare worker with PCR-confirmed SARS-CoV-2 infection or an uninfected control (not recorded which). The CDR3 spells CAWSQRWDYGYTF. The DNA for the CDR3 is TGTGCCTGGAGTCAGCGGTGGGACTATGGCTACACCTTC.